This T cell receptor beta chain comes out of a study of T cells expressing NK-cell markers. At the level of the study: It was sorted CD3+CD56+NKG2C+, CD3+CD56+NKG2C- and CD3+CD56-NKG2C+ T cells that supplied the TCR beta repertoires.

TCRdb reprocessed the 5' RACE reads and reports one entry per CDR3 protein, with no DNA. This sample's table reports more than 400,000 distinct CDR3 sequences. This clonotype was obtained from a woman aged 18 to 75 in good health. The sample was blood T cells: a sorted CD56 or NKG2C T cell subset, CD4+ or CD8+ T cells, or bulk PBMC T cells (not recorded which).

CDR3 in amino acids: CASKPSGTYEQYF. The chain links TRBV14 to TRBJ2-7. The CDR3 consists of 13 residues. CDR1 SGHDN and CDR2 FVKESK come from the germline V gene.